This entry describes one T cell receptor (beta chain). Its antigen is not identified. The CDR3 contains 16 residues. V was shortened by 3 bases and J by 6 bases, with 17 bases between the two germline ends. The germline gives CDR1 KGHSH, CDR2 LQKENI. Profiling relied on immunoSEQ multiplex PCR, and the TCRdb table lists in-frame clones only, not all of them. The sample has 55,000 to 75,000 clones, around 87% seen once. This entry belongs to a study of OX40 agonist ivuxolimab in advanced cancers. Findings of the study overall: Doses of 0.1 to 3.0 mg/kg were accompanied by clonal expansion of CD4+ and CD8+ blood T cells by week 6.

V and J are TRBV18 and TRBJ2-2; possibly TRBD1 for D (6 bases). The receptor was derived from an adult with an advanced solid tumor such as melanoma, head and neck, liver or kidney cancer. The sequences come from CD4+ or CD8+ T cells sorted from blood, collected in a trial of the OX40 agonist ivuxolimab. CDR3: CASSPEGRGSAGELFF. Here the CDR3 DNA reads TGTGCCAGCTCACCTGAGGGCAGGGGATCAGCCGGGGAGCTGTTTTTT.